This TCR beta chain was sequenced during a study of blood T cell repertoires in COVID-19. About the study: Sites across the United States, Italy and Spain contributed samples from acute and convalescent COVID-19.

Source study methods: Scientists estimated how many nucleated cells there were by amplifying reference gene primers. Here immunoSEQ multiplex PCR was the method, and the copy in TCRdb shows in-frame clones only, minus some. From that table come the V and J calls and clone size; the DNA was used to work out D and trimming. The table lists roughly 300,000 clones, roughly 91% of them singletons, with roughly 2% in the top ten. This clone was observed a single time. Living in 24 US areas, the participants were between 18 and 89 years of age. The germline CDR1 and CDR2 sequences are MNHEY and SVGEGT. The trim removed 4 bases at V and 4 bases at J, leaving 7 bases unmatched. This CDR3 has 16 amino acids.

Sequenced material: PBMCs or T cells enriched from blood (not recorded which). The chain recombines TRBV6-2 or TRBV6-3 with TRBJ2-1; TRBD2 matches at 10 bases. This TCR was recovered from a woman aged 35 to 49 with acute COVID-19. The CDR3 nucleotides are TGTGCCAGCAGTTCACCTCTAGCGGGAGCTTACAATGAGCAGTTCTTC. This translates into CASSSPLAGAYNEQFF.